This paragraph reports one TCR beta chain. Sequencing was performed with immunoSEQ multiplex PCR; in TCRdb, only in-frame clones are kept and a portion is missing. Of over 250,000 clones listed, 75% to 90% are singletons. The sample belongs to a study of blood T cell repertoires in COVID-19. Study overall: The analysed material was cDNA or gDNA that came from T cells, B-cell-depleted T cells, or PBMCs.

Germline V gene sequence: CDR1 SGHTA, CDR2 FQGNSA. The CDR3 is made up of 15 amino acids. The V segment lost 5 bases and the J segment 3 bases; nucleotides outside the gene matches: 8. What was sequenced was peripheral blood. The chain couples TRBV7-2 to TRBJ1-1; TRBD1 matches at 8 bases. This clonotype was sampled from a woman in her forties or fifties with COVID-19, enrolled during active disease. The CDR3 reads CASSPSGQGYTEAFF. The CDR3 coding sequence is TGTGCCAGCAGCCCAAGTGGACAGGGATACACTGAAGCTTTCTTT. Full variable domain (missing parts from reference TRBV7-2 and TRBJ1-1): GAGVSQSPSNKVTEKGKDVELRCDPISGHTALYWYRQSLGQGLEFLIYFQGNSAPDKSGLPSDRFSAERTGGSVSTLTIQRTQQEDSAVYLCASSPSGQGYTEAFFGQGTRLTVV.